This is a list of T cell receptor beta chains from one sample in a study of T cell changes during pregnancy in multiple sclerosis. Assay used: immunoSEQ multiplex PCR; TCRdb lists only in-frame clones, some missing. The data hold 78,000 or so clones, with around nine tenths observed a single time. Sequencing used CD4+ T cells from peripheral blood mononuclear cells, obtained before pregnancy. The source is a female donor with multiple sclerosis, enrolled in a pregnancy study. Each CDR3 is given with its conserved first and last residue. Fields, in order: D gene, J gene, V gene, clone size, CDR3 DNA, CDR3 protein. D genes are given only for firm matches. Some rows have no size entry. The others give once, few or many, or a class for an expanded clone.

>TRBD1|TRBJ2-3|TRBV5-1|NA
TGCGCCAGCCGGGACAGGGTGACAGATACGCAGTATTTT
CASRDRVTDTQYF
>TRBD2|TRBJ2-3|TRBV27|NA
TGTGCCAGCAGTCCCCTAGCGGGGAGTCGGGATACGCAGTATTTT
CASSPLAGSRDTQYF
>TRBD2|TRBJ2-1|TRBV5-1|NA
TGCGCCAGCAGAACGAGCGGGAGTTTGGATGAGCAGTTCTTC
CASRTSGSLDEQFF
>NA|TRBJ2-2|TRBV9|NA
TGTGCCAGCAGCGTAGTAAAGCTGAACACCGGGGAGCTGTTTTTT
CASSVVKLNTGELFF
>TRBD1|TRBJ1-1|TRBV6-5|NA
TGTGCCAGCAGTTACTCAACAGGGGTTGTCACTGAAGCTTTCTTT
CASSYSTGVVTEAFF
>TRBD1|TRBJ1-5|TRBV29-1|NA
TGCAGCTTCCGACAGGGAAGCAATCAGCCCCAGCATTTT
CSFRQGSNQPQHF
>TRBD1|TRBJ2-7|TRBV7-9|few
TGTGCCAGCAGCTTAGCCGCCGGGACAGGGCGGGAGCAGTACTTC
CASSLAAGTGREQYF
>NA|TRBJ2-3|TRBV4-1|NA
TGCGCCAGCAGCCACCGTACTTGGGGGGAGGATAGCACAGATACGCAGTATTTT
CASSHRTWGEDSTDTQYF
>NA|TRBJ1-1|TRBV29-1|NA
TGCAGCGTCCAACAGAGGGAGAACACTGAAGCTTTCTTT
CSVQQRENTEAFF
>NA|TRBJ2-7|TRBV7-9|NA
TGTGCCATCACATGGCCAGGAACCTACGAGCAGTACTTC
CAITWPGTYEQYF
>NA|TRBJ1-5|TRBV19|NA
TGTGCCACCCGGGAGTATAGCAATCAGCCCCAGCATTTT
CATREYSNQPQHF
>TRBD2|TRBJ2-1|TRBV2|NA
TGTGCCAGCAGTGAACGCAGACTAGCTTCCTACAATGAGCAGTTCTTC
CASSERRLASYNEQFF
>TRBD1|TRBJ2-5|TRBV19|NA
TGTGCCAGTAGTTACCAGGGGGCGACTACGGAGACCCAGTACTTC
CASSYQGATTETQYF
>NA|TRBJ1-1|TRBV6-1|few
TGTGCCAGCAGGACAGTCTTTGAAGCTTTCTTT
CASRTVFEAFF
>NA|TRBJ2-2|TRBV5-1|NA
TGCGCCAGCAGCCGGATGGGCCCCCCGAACACCGGGGAGCTGTTTTTT
CASSRMGPPNTGELFF
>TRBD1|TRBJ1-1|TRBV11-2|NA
TGTGCCAGCAGCTTCGGGACAGTCATGAACACTGAAGCTTTCTTT
CASSFGTVMNTEAFF
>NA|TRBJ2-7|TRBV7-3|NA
TGTGCCAGCAGTTTGACAAACTCCTACGAGCAGTACTTC
CASSLTNSYEQYF
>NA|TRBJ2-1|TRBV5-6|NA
TGTGCCAGCAGCTTGGGAGGGGCGGGACAGACCTCTTACAATGAGCAGTTCTTC
CASSLGGAGQTSYNEQFF
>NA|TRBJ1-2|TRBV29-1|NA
TGCAGCGTTGAAAAGGGTCAGGGAAGTGGCTACACCTTC
CSVEKGQGSGYTF
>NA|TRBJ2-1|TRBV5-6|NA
TGTGCCAGCAGTTATACTAGGAGTTCCTACAATGAGCAGTTCTTC
CASSYTRSSYNEQFF
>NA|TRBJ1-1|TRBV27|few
TGTGCCAGCAGTTTCAGGGGTAAGGCTGAAGCTTTCTTT
CASSFRGKAEAFF
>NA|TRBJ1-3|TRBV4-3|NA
TGCGCCAGCAGCCAAGATCATTCAGCGGCGGCTAACTCTGGAAACACCATATATTTT
CASSQDHSAAANSGNTIYF
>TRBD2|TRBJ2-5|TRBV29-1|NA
TGCAGCGCCGAGGGACTAGCTGGGGAGACCCAGTACTTC
CSAEGLAGETQYF
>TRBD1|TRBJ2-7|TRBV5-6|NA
TGTGCCAGCAGCTCGACAGGGTTCGGCGAGCAGTACTTC
CASSSTGFGEQYF
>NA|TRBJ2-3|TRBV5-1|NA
TGCGCCAGCAACAGCGACGGGAGAACTAGCACAGATACGCAGTATTTT
CASNSDGRTSTDTQYF
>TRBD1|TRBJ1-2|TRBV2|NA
TGTGCCAGCAGTGTCAGGGGGGAGGGCTACACCTTC
CASSVRGEGYTF
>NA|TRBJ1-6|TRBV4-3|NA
TGCGCCAGCAGCCTAGGGGTTTATAATTCACCCCTCCACTTT
CASSLGVYNSPLHF
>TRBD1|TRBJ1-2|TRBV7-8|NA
TGTGCCAGCAGCTTATCGTCCAGGGGGGTTGTTCGCTACACCTTC
CASSLSSRGVVRYTF
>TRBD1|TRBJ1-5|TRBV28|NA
TGTGCCAGCAGTCTTCCGGGACAGGGGGCGGCTCAGCCCCAGCATTTT
CASSLPGQGAAQPQHF
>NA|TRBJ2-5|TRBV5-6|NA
TGTGCCAGCAGGGGGAGGCAGCTCAAAGAAAAGACCCAGTACTTC
CASRGRQLKEKTQYF
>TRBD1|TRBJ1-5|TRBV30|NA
TGTGCCTGGAGTGGAGAAGGGGGCCGCGGGACCCAGCATTTT
CAWSGEGGRGTQHF
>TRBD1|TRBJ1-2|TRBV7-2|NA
TGTGCCAGCAGCCCCAAGACAGGGGGCCTAGAGGGCTACACCTTC
CASSPKTGGLEGYTF
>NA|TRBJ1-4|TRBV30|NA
TGTGCCTGGAGTGTAATTTTCGGGTTTACAACTAATGAAAAACTGTTTTTT
CAWSVIFGFTTNEKLFF
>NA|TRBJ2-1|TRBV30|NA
TGTGCCTGGGGCTTGAAACACAATGAGCAGTTCTTC
CAWGLKHNEQFF
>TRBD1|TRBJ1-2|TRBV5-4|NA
TGTGCCAGCAGCTCGCCCGGACAGGGGGCCCATAACTATGGCTACACCTTC
CASSSPGQGAHNYGYTF
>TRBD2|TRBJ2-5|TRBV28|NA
TGTGCCAGCAGATCCGGACTAGCGGGAGATTTGGAGACCCAGTACTTC
CASRSGLAGDLETQYF
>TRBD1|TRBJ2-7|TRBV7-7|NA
TGTGCCAGCAGCATAGGGACAGACTACGAGCAGTACTTC
CASSIGTDYEQYF
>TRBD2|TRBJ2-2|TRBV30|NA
TGTGCCTGGAGTACGGGAGGGAACACCGGGGAGCTGTTTTTT
CAWSTGGNTGELFF
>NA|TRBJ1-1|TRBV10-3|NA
TGTGCCATCAGTGACTTCGGGGTGTCAACTGAAGCTTTCTTT
CAISDFGVSTEAFF
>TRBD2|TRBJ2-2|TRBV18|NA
TGTGCCAGCTCACCCTGGACTAGCGGGAACACCGGGGAGCTGTTTTTT
CASSPWTSGNTGELFF
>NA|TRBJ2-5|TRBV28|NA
TGTGCCAGCACATCTGGGGGGTCCCTAGAGACCCAGTACTTC
CASTSGGSLETQYF
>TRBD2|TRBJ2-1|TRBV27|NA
TGTGCCAGCAGTTCCCGACCTCCCCTAGCGGGTCCGGTCAATGAGCAGTTCTTC
CASSSRPPLAGPVNEQFF
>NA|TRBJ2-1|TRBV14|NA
TGTGCCAGCAGCCAAGATGACTCTCGGCTACTATACAATGAGCAGTTCTTC
CASSQDDSRLLYNEQFF
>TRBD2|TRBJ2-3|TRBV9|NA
TGTGCCAGCAGCGTAGAGCCGGGAGGTGGAACAGATACGCAGTATTTT
CASSVEPGGGTDTQYF
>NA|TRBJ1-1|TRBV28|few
TGTGCCAGCGGTGGACACCCGAACACTGAAGCTTTCTTT
CASGGHPNTEAFF
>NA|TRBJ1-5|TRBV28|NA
TGTGCCAGCAGTTTTGTCAGGTCGAATCAGCCCCAGCATTTT
CASSFVRSNQPQHF
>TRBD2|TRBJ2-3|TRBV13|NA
TGTGCCAGCAGCTTTAAGCGGGGACTCAGGGGCACAGATACGCAGTATTTT
CASSFKRGLRGTDTQYF
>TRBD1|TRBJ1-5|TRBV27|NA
TGTGCCAGCAGGAAGGGACAGGGTAGTCAGCCCCAGCATTTT
CASRKGQGSQPQHF
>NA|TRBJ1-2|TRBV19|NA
TGTGCCAGTAGTCGGGACTGGAACTATGGCTACACCTTC
CASSRDWNYGYTF
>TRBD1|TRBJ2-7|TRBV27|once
TGTGCCAGCAGTTTTGGGGGACAGGGGAACGGCGAGCAGTACTTC
CASSFGGQGNGEQYF
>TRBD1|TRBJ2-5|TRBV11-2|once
TGTGCCAGCAGCTTAGGGGACAGAGACCAAGAGACCCAGTACTTC
CASSLGDRDQETQYF
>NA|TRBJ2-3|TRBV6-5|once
TGTGCCAGCAGTCGGGACTTAGGCACAGATACGCAGTATTTT
CASSRDLGTDTQYF
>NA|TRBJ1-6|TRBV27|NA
TGTGCCAGCAGTTTATCTTCGGGACATTATAATTCACCCCTCCACTTT
CASSLSSGHYNSPLHF
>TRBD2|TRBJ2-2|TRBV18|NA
TGTGCCAGCTCACCGGGGACTAGCGCAACCGGGGAGCTGTTTTTT
CASSPGTSATGELFF
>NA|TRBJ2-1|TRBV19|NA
TGTGCCAGTAGTATTTTCGGAGGCCGGATATTTAATGAGCAGTTCTTC
CASSIFGGRIFNEQFF
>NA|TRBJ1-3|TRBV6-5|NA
TGTGCCAGCAGTTCAGGGTTCGCCGGAAACACCATATATTTT
CASSSGFAGNTIYF
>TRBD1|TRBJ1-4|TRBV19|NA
TGTGCCAGTAAGTTGGGACAGGGCCTGAATGAAAAACTGTTTTTT
CASKLGQGLNEKLFF